The T cell receptor (beta chain) under discussion was sequenced for a study of T cell changes during pregnancy in multiple sclerosis. The CDR3 runs 14 residues. Germline CDR1 LNHNV, CDR2 YYDKDF (reference sequence). Trimming took 0 bases from V and 8 from J; bases not matched to a gene: 5. TCRdb's table, derived via immunoSEQ multiplex PCR, lists solely in-frame clones and lacks some. The sample lists about 77,000 clones; approximately 91% were seen once. The chain uses TRBV15 and TRBJ1-2, with TRBD1 identical over 8 bases. The material sequenced was peripheral blood, taken before pregnancy. This clonotype originated in a female donor with multiple sclerosis, enrolled in a pregnancy study. The CDR3 reads CATSRDHRGEGYTF. The CDR3 DNA is TGTGCCACCAGCAGAGATCACAGGGGGGAAGGCTACACCTTC.